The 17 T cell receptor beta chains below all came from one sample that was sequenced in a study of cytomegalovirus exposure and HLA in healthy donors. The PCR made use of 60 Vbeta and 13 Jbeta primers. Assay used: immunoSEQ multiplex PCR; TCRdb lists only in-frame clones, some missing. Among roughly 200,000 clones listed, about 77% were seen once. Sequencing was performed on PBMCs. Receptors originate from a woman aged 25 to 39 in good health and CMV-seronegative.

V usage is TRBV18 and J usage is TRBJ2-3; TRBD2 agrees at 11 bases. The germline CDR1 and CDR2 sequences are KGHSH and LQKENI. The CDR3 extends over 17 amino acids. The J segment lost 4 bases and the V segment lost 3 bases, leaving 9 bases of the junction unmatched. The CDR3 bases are TGTGCCAGCTCACCTAGCGGGGGGGCCCAGGATGCAGATACGCAGTATTTT. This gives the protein CASSPSGGAQDADTQYF.

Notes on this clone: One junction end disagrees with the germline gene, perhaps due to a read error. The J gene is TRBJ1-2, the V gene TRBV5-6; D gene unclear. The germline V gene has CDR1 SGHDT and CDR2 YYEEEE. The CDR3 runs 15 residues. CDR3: CASSLLGLVNYGYPF. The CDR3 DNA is TGTGCCAGCAGCTTGTTGGGTTTAGTTAACTATGGCTACCCCTTC. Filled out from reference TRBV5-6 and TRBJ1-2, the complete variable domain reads DAGVTQSPTHLIKTRGQQVTLRCSPKSGHDTVSWYQQALGQGPQFIFQYYEEEERQRGNFPDRFSGHQFPNYSSELNVNALLLGDSALYLCASSLLGLVNYGYPFGSGTRLTVV.

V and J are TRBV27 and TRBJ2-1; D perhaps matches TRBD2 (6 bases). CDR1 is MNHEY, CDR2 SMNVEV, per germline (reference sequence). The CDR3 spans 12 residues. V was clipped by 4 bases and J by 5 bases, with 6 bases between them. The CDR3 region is CASSWTNNEQFF. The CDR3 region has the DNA TGTGCCAGCAGTTGGACTAACAATGAGCAGTTCTTC.

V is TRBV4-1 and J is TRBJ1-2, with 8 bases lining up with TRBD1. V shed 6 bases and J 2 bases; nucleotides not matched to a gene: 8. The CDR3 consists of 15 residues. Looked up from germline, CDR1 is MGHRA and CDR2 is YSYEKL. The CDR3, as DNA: TGCGCCAGCAGGGAAGGGACAGGAAAAAACTATGGCTACACCTTC. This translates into CASREGTGKNYGYTF.

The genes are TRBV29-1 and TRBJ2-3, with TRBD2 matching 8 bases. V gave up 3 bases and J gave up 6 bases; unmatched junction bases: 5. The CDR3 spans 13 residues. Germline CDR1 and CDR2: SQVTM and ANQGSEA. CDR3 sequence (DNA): TGCAGCGTTGACCCCGGCGGGGGGGATACGCAGTATTTT. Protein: CSVDPGGGDTQYF.

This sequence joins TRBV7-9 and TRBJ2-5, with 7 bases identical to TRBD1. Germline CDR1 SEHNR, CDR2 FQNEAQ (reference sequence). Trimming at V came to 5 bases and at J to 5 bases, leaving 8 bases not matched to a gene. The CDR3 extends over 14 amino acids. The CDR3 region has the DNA TGTGCCAGCAGCCAAGCCGGGACAGAGGAGACCCAGTACTTC. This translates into CASSQAGTEETQYF.

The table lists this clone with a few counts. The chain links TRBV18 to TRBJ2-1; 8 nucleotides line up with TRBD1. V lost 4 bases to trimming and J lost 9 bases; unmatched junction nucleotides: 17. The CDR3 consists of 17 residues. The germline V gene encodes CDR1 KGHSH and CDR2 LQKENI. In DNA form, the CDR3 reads TGTGCCAGCTCACGCTATAACCCCGGGACAGGATTAGGTGAGCAGTTCTTC. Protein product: CASSRYNPGTGLGEQFF.

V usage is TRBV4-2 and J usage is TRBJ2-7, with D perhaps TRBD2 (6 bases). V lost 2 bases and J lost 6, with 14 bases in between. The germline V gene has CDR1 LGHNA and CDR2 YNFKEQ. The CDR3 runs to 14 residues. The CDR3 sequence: CASSQRLVGVEQYF. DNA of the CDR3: TGTGCCAGCAGCCAAAGACTAGTTGGCGTCGAGCAGTACTTC.

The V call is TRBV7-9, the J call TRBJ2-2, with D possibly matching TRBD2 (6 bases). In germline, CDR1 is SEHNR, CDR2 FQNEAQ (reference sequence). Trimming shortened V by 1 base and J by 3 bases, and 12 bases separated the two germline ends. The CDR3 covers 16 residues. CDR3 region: CASSLGGDFDTGELFF. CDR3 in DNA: TGTGCCAGCAGCTTAGGCGGGGACTTTGACACCGGGGAGCTGTTTTTT.

CDR3 nucleotides: TGTGCCAGCAGTCCAGGGGCAGATACGCAGTATTTT. It specifies CASSPGADTQYF. This rearrangement joins TRBV2 to TRBJ2-3; D possibly corresponds to TRBD1 (6 bases). The V and J ends lost 5 bases and 4 bases respectively, with 7 bases between them. Germline-derived CDR1 and CDR2 are SNHLY and FYNNEI. The CDR3 covers 12 residues. The full variable domain, with the rest looked up from reference TRBV2 and TRBJ2-3, is EPEVTQTPSHQVTQMGQEVILRCVPISNHLYFYWYRQILGQKVEFLVSFYNNEISEKSEIFDDQFSVERPDGSNFTLKIRSTKLEDSAMYFCASSPGADTQYFGPGTRLTVL.

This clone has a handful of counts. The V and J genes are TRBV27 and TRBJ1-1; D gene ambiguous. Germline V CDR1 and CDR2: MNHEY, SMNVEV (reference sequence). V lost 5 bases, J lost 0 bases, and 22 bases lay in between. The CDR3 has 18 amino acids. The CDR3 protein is CASSRSPSVGRLNTEAFF. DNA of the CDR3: TGTGCCAGCAGTCGCAGCCCCTCGGTAGGCAGGCTGAACACTGAAGCTTTCTTT.

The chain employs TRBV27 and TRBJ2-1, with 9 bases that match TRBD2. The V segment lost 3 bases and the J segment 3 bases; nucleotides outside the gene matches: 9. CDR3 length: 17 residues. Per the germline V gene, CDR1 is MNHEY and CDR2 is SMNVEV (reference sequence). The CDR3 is CASSFGQRGAYYNEQFF. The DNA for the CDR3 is TGTGCCAGCAGTTTCGGGCAGCGGGGGGCATACTACAATGAGCAGTTCTTC.

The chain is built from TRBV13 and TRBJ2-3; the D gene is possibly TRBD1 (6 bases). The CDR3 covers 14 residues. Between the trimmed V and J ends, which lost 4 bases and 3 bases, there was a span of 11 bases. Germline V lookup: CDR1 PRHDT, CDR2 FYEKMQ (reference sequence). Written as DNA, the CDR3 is TGTGCCAGCAGCTCCCGGGACAATACAGATACGCAGTATTTT. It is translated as CASSSRDNTDTQYF.

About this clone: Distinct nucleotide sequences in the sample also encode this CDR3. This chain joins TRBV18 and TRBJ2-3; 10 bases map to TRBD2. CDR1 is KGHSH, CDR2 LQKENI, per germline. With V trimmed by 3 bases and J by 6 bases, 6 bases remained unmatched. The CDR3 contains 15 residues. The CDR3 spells CASSPLAGVSDTQYF. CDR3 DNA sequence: TGTGCCAGCTCACCCCTAGCGGGAGTCAGCGATACGCAGTATTTT.

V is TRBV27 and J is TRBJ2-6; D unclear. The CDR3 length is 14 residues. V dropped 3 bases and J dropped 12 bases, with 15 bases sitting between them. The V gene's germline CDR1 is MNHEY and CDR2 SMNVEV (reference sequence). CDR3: CASSFTQVPPVLTF. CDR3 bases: TGTGCCAGCAGTTTTACGCAGGTCCCCCCCGTCCTGACTTTC.

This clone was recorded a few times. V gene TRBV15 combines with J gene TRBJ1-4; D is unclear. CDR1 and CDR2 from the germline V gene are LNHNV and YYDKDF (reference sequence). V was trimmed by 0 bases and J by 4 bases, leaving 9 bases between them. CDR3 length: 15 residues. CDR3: CATSRDWRVNEKLFF. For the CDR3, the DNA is TGTGCCACCAGCAGAGATTGGAGGGTTAATGAAAAACTGTTTTTT.

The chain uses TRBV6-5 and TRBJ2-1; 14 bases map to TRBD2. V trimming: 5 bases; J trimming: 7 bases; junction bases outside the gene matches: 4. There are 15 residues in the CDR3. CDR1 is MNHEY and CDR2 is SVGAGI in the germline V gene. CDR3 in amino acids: CASSPGLAGGNEQFF. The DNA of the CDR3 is TGTGCCAGCAGTCCCGGACTAGCGGGGGGTAATGAGCAGTTCTTC.